A single sample is the source of the 8 T cell receptor beta chains below, sequenced in a study of Graves' ophthalmopathy and Graves' hyperthyroidism. RNA served as the template for amplifying TCR beta CDR3 regions. In the first round, RT-PCR was carried out with HTBI primers, and a multiplex PCR formed the second round. From the multiplex PCR reads, TCRdb called clonotypes with MiXCR, one entry per CDR3 protein. Found here are over 650,000 distinct CDR3 sequences, roughly 41% of them singletons; the top ten hold 3% to 4%. Sequenced sample: peripheral blood. The origin of the receptors is an adult man with Graves' ophthalmopathy.

The chain is built from TRBV7-9 and TRBJ2-7; 12 nucleotides line up with TRBD1. Per germline, CDR1 SEHNR and CDR2 FQNEAQ (reference sequence). Trimming cost V 11 bases and J 5 bases; bases outside gene matches: 13. This CDR3 comprises 15 residues. Here the CDR3 reads CAWSPTGTGGDEQYF. The DNA for the CDR3 is TGTGCCTGGAGCCCAACTGGGACAGGGGGCGACGAGCAGTACTTC.

This clonotype was counted ten times or more. The chain carries TRBV24-1 and TRBJ2-5; 8 positions agree with TRBD1. The V segment lost 3 bases and the J segment 5 bases; nucleotides outside the gene matches: 13. The CDR3 has 17 residues. Germline V lookup: CDR1 KGHDR, CDR2 SFDVKD. CDR3: CATSDPTDRGFGETQYF. CDR3 sequence (DNA): TGTGCCACCAGTGATCCTACTGACAGGGGATTTGGGGAGACCCAGTACTTC.

The chain links TRBV7-9 to TRBJ2-7; a weak D match, TRBD1 (6 bases). CDR1 is SEHNR and CDR2 is FQNEAQ in the germline V gene (reference sequence). Trimming stripped 5 bases from V and 2 bases from J, with 16 bases between. The CDR3 runs to 15 residues. The CDR3 loop is CASSVELQGPYEQYF. The CDR3 nucleotides read TGTGCCAGCAGCGTTGAGCTACAGGGTCCCTACGAGCAGTACTTC.

This clonotype was counted ten times or more. The chain uses TRBV24-1 and TRBJ1-6; 9 bases are shared with TRBD1. Germline trimming cut 4 bases from V and 10 bases from J; bases unmatched to any gene: 4. CDR3 length: 14 residues. The germline V gene encodes CDR1 KGHDR and CDR2 SFDVKD. CDR3 coding DNA: TGTGCCACCAGTGAACCGGGACAGGGATCACCCCTCCACTTT. Translated, it gives CATSEPGQGSPLHF.

The gene calls are TRBV20-1 and TRBJ2-7; D may correspond to TRBD1 or TRBD2 (6 bases each). This CDR3 spans 13 amino acids. V lost 1 base and J 3 bases, leaving 10 bases between the germline ends. In germline, CDR1 is DFQATT, CDR2 SNEGSKA (reference sequence). The CDR3 sequence is CSARGQDYYEQYF. CDR3 nucleotides: TGCAGTGCTAGAGGACAGGACTACTACGAGCAGTACTTC.

This clonotype was seen only a few times. The chain recombines TRBV4-1 with TRBJ1-1, with D hard to call. CDR1 and CDR2 (germline): MGHRA, YSYEKL. CDR3 size: 12 residues. Trimming took 1 base from V and 3 from J, leaving 3 bases between them. The chain's CDR3 is CASSQVDTEAFF. CDR3 nucleotide sequence: TGCGCCAGCAGCCAAGTCGACACTGAAGCTTTCTTT.

CDR3 residues: CASSGTGFSPLHF. The CDR3 DNA sequence: TGTGCCAGCTCCGGGACAGGGTTTTCACCCCTCCACTTT. The rearrangement joins TRBV12-5 to TRBJ1-6, with 9 bases lining up with TRBD1. Germline V gene data show CDR1 as LGHNT and CDR2 as FRNRAP. CDR3 length: 13 residues. Filled out from reference TRBV12-5 and TRBJ1-6, the complete variable domain reads DARVTQTPRHKVTEMGQEVTMRCQPILGHNTVFWYRQTMMQGLELLAYFRNRAPLDDSGMPKDRFSAEMPDATLATLKIQPSEPRDSAVYFCASSGTGFSPLHFGNGTRLTVT.

This clonotype was observed many times. This sequence joins TRBV11-2 and TRBJ2-5; D might be TRBD1 (5 bases). V gave up 3 bases and J gave up 4 bases, with 15 bases separating them. This CDR3 has 15 residues. CDR1 SGHAT and CDR2 FQNNGV come from the germline V gene. In nucleotides, the CDR3 is TGTGCCAGCAGCTTGGGCGTGGGGCAGGGAGAGACCCAGTACTTC. Translated, it gives CASSLGVGQGETQYF. Complete variable domain (other parts from reference TRBV11-2 and TRBJ2-5): EAGVAQSPRYKIIEKRQSVAFWCNPISGHATLYWYQQILGQGPKLLIQFQNNGVVDDSQLPKDRFSAERLKGVDSTLKIQPAKLEDSAVYLCASSLGVGQGETQYFGPGTRLLVL.